The clone carrying this T cell receptor beta chain was observed a few times. Its antigen remains unidentified. Treg sorting used a CD4+CD25+CD127-/low gate. Semi-nested PCR with Nested Universal Primer A followed constant-region reverse priming of full-length variable regions. TCRdb re-derived calls from the 5' RACE reads in MiXCR, one entry per CDR3 protein. The data contain around 55,000 distinct CDR3 sequences, around 21% of them singletons. Study-wide results and limits: Tumor memory CD4+ T cell TCR gene usage clustered with blood and lymph node memory CD4+ cells and lymph node naive CD4+ cells.

CDR3 size: 16 residues. V was trimmed by 4 bases and J by 7 bases, leaving 19 bases between them. Germline CDR1 is KGHDR and CDR2 is SFDVKD. The gene calls are TRBV24-1 and TRBJ2-1; a weak D match, TRBD2 (6 bases). The sample was tumor-infiltrating Tregs sorted from the breast tumor. The sequence derives from a female donor with breast cancer. The CDR3 sequence: CATSDPGTPPANEQFF. The CDR3 DNA reads as TGTGCCACCAGTGACCCCGGGACTCCTCCGGCGAATGAGCAGTTCTTC.